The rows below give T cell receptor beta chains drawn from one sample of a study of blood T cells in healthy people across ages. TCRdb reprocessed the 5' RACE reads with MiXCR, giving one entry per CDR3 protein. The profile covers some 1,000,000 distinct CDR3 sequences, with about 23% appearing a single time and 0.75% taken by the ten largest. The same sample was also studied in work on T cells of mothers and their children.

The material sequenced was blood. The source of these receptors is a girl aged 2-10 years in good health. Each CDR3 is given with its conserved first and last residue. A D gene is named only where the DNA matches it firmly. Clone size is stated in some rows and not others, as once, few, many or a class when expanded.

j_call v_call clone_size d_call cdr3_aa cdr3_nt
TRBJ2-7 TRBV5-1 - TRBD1 CASSHPGQGGIEQYF TGCGCCAGCAGCCACCCGGGACAGGGAGGGATCGAGCAGTACTTC
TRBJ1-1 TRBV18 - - CASSPDRSDTEAFF TGTGCCAGCTCACCCGACAGGTCGGACACTGAAGCTTTCTTT
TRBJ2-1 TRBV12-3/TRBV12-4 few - CASSPRAYFDEQFF TGTGCCAGCAGTCCGAGAGCCTATTTCGATGAGCAGTTCTTC
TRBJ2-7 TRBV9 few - CASSVAGSNYEQYF TGTGCCAGCAGCGTAGCTGGATCGAACTACGAGCAGTACTTC
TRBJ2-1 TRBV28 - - CASSSWSPNEQFF TGTGCCAGCAGTTCATGGTCCCCGAATGAGCAGTTCTTC
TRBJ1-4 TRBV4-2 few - CASSQGVRRGYNEKLFF TGTGCCAGCAGCCAGGGTGTACGGCGGGGATACAATGAAAAACTGTTTTTT
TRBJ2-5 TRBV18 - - CASSPPLGEVTQYF TGTGCCAGCTCACCCCCTTTGGGGGAGGTGACCCAGTACTTC
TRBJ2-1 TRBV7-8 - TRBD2 CASSLAGGVGVNEQFF TGTGCCAGCAGCTTAGCGGGAGGGGTTGGGGTCAATGAGCAGTTCTTC
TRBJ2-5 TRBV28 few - CASPPYAGRETQYF TGTGCCAGCCCTCCTTACGCGGGGCGAGAGACCCAGTACTTC
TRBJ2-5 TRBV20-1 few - CSAMGGQETQYF TGCAGTGCGATGGGGGGCCAAGAGACCCAGTACTTC
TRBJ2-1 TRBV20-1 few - CSADVGGENEQFF TGCAGTGCGGATGTAGGCGGGGAAAATGAGCAGTTCTTC
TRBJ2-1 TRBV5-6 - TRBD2 CASSPGTSSEQLF TGTGCCAGCAGCCCCGGGACTAGTAGTGAGCAGCTCTTC
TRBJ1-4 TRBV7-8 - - CASSPPRGWDEKLFF TGTGCCAGCAGCCCGCCTCGGGGCTGGGATGAAAAACTGTTTTTT
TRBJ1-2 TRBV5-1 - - CASSLELGANYGYTF TGCGCCAGCAGCTTGGAACTGGGGGCGAACTATGGCTACACCTTC
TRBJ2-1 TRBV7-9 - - CASSRRDGRSYNEQFF TGTGCCAGCAGCAGGAGGGACGGACGATCCTACAATGAGCAGTTCTTC
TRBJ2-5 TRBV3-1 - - CASSQGGTGGYQETQYF TGTGCCAGCAGCCAAGGGGGAACCGGGGGATACCAAGAGACCCAGTACTTC
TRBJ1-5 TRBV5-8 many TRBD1 CASSYGTGGNQPQHF TGTGCCAGCAGCTATGGGACAGGGGGCAATCAGCCCCAGCATTTT
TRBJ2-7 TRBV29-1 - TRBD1 CSVDLGQPSYEQYF TGCAGCGTTGATTTGGGACAGCCTTCCTACGAGCAGTACTTC
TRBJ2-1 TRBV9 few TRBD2 CASEKGSGGIIYNEQFF TGTGCCAGCGAAAAGGGGTCGGGAGGGATTATTTACAATGAGCAGTTCTTC
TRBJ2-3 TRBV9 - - CASSFTRGSDTQYF TGTGCCAGCAGCTTTACCAGGGGTAGCGATACGCAGTATTTT
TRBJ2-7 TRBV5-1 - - CASSPDGSSSYEQYF TGCGCCAGCAGTCCGGACGGGTCCAGCTCCTACGAGCAGTACTTC
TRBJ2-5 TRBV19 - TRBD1 CASSGTAKETQYF TGTGCCAGTAGTGGGACAGCAAAAGAGACCCAGTACTTC
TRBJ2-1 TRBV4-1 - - CASGQRPNNEQFF TGCGCCAGCGGCCAACGACCTAACAATGAGCAGTTCTTC
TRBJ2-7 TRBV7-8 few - CASSLRLPIDEQYF TGTGCCAGCAGCTTAAGACTCCCAATTGACGAGCAGTACTTC
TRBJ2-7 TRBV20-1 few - CSAQRRGFDSYEQYF TGCAGTGCTCAAAGGAGAGGATTTGACTCCTACGAGCAGTACTTC
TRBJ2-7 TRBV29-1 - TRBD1 CSVRMGQSYEQYF TGCAGCGTCCGCATGGGACAGAGCTACGAGCAGTACTTC
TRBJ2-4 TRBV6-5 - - CASSYRAKNIQYF TGTGCCAGCAGTTACAGGGCCAAAAACATTCAGTACTTC
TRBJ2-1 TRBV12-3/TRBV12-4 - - CASSFRAGPDEQFF TGTGCCAGCAGTTTCCGGGCGGGACCCGATGAGCAGTTCTTC
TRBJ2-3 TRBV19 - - CATQLSQLSSGDTQYF TGTGCCACCCAACTATCTCAGCTCTCCTCCGGAGATACGCAGTATTTT
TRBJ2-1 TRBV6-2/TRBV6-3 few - CASSYVSGQFF TGTGCCAGCAGTTACGTCAGTGGGCAGTTCTTC
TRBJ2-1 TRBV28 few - CASSEGGDSYNEQFF TGTGCCAGCAGTGAGGGCGGAGACTCCTACAATGAGCAGTTCTTC
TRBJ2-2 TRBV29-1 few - CSVVWTGELLF TGCAGCGTTGTGTGGACCGGGGAGCTGCTTTTT
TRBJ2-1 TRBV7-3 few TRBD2 CASNQDSGTSGNEQFF TGTGCCAGCAACCAAGATTCCGGGACTAGCGGAAATGAGCAGTTCTTC
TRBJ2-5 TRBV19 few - CASSIQPGQETQYF TGTGCCAGTAGTATCCAACCCGGCCAAGAGACCCAGTACTTC
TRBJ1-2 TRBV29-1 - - CSDIYGYTF TGCAGCGATATCTATGGCTACACCTTC
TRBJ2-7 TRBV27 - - CAGSQTYTYEQYF TGTGCCGGCAGTCAGACATATACCTACGAGCAGTACTTC
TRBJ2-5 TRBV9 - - CASSVDGANELFF TGTGCCAGCAGCGTAGACGGGGCAAATGAGCTGTTCTTC
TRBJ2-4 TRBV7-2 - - CASSVQGVKNIQYF TGTGCCAGCAGCGTACAGGGAGTCAAAAACATTCAGTACTTC
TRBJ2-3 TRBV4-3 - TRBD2 CASSQDGASGGDTQYF TGCGCCAGCAGCCAAGATGGAGCTAGCGGGGGAGATACGCAGTATTTT
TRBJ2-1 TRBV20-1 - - CSVALSSYNEQFF TGCAGCGTAGCCCTGAGCTCCTACAATGAGCAGTTCTTC
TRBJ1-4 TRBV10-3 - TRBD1 CAISSPGGTGNEKLFF TGTGCCATCAGTTCCCCAGGAGGGACAGGGAATGAAAAACTGTTTTTT
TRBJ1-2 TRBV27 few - CASRGDGTLESYGYTF TGTGCCAGCAGAGGAGACGGGACCCTGGAGAGCTATGGCTACACCTTC
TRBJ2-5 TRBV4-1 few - CASSQDLTVRFSQETQYF TGCGCCAGCAGCCAAGACCTTACAGTTCGTTTTTCACAAGAGACCCAGTACTTC
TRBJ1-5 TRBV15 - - CATSQGGSNQPQHF TGTGCCACCAGTCAAGGAGGCAGCAATCAGCCCCAGCATTTT
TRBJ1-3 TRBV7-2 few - CATGILGRDTLFSGNTIYF TGTGCCACCGGTATCCTTGGGAGGGACACACTGTTTTCTGGAAACACCATATATTTT
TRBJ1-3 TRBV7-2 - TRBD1 CASSPRPPGGENTIYF TGTGCCAGCAGCCCCCGACCACCAGGGGGAGAAAACACCATATATTTT
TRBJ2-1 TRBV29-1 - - CSVEGADTYNEQFF TGCAGCGTTGAAGGAGCGGACACCTACAATGAGCAGTTCTTC
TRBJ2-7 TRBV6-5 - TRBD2 CASSYSSLAGATSYEQYF TGTGCCAGCAGTTACTCGAGTCTAGCGGGAGCCACCTCCTACGAGCAGTACTTC
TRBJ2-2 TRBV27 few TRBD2 CASSSWTSGDGELFF TGTGCCAGCAGTTCCTGGACTAGCGGGGACGGGGAGCTGTTTTTT
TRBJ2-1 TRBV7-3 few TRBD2 CASRGSGSSSEQFF TGTGCCAGCAGGGGTAGCGGGAGTTCCAGTGAGCAGTTCTTC
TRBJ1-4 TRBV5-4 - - CASSLTVAGVREKLFF TGTGCCAGCAGCTTAACTGTCGCAGGGGTGCGGGAAAAACTGTTTTTT
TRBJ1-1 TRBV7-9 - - CASRDRNDEAFF TGTGCCAGCAGAGATCGGAATGATGAAGCTTTCTTT
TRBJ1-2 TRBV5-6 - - CASRQGRLRGYGYTF TGTGCCAGCAGACAAGGAAGGTTGCGGGGTTATGGCTACACCTTC
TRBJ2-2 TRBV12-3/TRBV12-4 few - CASSSLITTIGTGELFF TGTGCCAGCAGTTCCTTAATCACAACAATAGGGACCGGGGAGCTGTTTTTT
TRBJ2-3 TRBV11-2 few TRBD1 CASSLEGTVTDTQYF TGTGCCAGCAGCTTAGAAGGGACAGTCACAGATACGCAGTATTTT